The 2 T cell receptor beta chains given below trace back to one sample, sequenced in a study of CD8 T cells in Susac syndrome. With random hexamers, reverse transcription was performed on about 0.5 to 1 ug of RNA. TCRdb re-derived calls from the immunoSEQ multiplex PCR reads in MiXCR, one entry per CDR3 protein. The top ten clones hold 0.09% to 0.15% of a sample with a few hundred thousand distinct CDR3 sequences, around 83% of them seen once. Specimen: CD8+ T cells from PBMCs. The receptors shown here come from a human donor with multiple sclerosis.

CDR3 sequence: CASWLGGTGELFF. DNA for the CDR3: TGTGCCTCATGGTTAGGGGGCACCGGGGAGCTGTTTTTT. The chain carries TRBV25-1 and TRBJ2-2, with D perhaps TRBD1 (6 bases). Germline V lookup: CDR1 MGHDK, CDR2 SYGVNS. Trimming shortened V by 11 bases and J by 4 bases, and 14 bases separated the two germline ends. The CDR3 spans 13 residues.

This chain joins TRBV29-1 and TRBJ1-3; D gene uncertain. Germline loops: CDR1 SQVTM, CDR2 ANQGSEA. CDR3 size: 13 residues. The V and J ends lost 7 bases and 0 bases respectively, with 10 bases between them. The CDR3 DNA follows: TGCAGCGCCTACGGAGCCTCTGGAAACACCATATATTTT. Amino acids: CSAYGASGNTIYF.